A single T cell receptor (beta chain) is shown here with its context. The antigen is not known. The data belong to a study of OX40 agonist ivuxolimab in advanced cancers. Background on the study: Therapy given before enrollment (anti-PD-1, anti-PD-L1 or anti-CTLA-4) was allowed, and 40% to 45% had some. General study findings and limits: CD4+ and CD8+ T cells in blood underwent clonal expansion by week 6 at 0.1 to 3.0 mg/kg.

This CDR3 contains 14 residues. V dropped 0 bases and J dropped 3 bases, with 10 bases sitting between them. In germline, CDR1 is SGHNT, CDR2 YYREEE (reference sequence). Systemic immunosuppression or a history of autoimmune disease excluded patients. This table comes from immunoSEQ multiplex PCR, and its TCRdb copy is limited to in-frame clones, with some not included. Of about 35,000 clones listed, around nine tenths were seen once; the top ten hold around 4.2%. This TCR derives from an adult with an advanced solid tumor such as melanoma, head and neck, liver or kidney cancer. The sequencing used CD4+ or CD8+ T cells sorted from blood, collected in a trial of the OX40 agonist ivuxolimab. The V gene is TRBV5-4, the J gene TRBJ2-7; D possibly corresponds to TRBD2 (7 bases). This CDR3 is CASSLEGGVYEQYF. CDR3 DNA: TGTGCCAGCAGCTTGGAAGGGGGGGTCTACGAGCAGTACTTC. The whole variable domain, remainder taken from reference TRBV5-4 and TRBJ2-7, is ETGVTQSPTHLIKTRGQQVTLRCSSQSGHNTVSWYQQALGQGPQFIFQYYREEENGRGNFPPRFSGLQFPNYSSELNVNALELDDSALYLCASSLEGGVYEQYFGPGTRLTVT.